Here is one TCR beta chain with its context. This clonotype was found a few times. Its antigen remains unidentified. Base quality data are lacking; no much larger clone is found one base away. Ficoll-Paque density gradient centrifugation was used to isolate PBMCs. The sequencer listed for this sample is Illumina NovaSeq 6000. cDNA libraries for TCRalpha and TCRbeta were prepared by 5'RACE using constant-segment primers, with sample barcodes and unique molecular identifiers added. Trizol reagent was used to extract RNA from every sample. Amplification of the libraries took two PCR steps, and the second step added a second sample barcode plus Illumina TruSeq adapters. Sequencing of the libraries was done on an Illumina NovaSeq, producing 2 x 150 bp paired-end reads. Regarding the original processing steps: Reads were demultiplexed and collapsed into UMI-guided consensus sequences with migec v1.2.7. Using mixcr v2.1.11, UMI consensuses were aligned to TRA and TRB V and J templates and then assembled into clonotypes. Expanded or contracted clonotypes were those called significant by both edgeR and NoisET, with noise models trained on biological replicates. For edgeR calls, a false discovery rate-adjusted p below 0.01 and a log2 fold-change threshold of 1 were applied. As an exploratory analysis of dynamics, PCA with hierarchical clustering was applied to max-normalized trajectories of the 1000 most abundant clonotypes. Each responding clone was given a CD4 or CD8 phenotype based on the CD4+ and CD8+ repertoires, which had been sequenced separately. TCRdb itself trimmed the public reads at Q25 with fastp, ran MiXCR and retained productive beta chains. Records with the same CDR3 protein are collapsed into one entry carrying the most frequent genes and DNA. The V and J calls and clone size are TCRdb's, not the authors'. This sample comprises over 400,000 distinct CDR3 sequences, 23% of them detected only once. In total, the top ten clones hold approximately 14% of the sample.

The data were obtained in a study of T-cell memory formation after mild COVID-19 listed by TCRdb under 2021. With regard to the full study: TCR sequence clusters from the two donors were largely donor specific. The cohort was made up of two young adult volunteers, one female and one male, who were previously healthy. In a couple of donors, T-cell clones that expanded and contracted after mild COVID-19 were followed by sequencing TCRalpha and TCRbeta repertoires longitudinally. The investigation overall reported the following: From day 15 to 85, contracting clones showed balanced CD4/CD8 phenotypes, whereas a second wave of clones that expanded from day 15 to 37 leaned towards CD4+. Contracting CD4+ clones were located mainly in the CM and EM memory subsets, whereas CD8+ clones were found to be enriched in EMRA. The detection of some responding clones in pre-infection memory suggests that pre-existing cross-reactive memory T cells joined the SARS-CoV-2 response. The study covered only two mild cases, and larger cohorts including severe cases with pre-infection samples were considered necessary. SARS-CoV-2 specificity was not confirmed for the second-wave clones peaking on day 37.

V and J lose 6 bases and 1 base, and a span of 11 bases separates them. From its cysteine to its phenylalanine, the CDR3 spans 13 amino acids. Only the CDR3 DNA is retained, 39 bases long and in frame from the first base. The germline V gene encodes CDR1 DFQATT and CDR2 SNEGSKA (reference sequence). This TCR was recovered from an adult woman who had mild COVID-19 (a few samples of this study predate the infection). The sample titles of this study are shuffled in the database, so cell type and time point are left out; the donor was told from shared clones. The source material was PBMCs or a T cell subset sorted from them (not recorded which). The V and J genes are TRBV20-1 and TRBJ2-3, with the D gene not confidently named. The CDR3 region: CSARTAGTDTQYF. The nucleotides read TGCAGTGCCAGGACGGCCGGCACAGATACGCAGTATTTT.